The rows below give T cell receptor beta chains drawn from one sample of a study of blood T cell repertoires in COVID-19. TCRdb keeps only in-frame clones here, not all; method: immunoSEQ multiplex PCR. The table has 150,000 to 200,000 clones, around 89% seen once; the top ten hold less than 5.5%. The sample was peripheral blood. The receptors were gathered from a human donor in a cohort sampled during active COVID-19. Each CDR3 is given with its conserved first and last residue. Each record gives: V gene, J gene, CDR3 protein.

V gene: TRBV5-1
J gene: TRBJ1-2
CDR3 protein: CASSIRTGEGYGYTF

V gene: TRBV9
J gene: TRBJ2-7
CDR3 protein: CASSVDGTHYYEQYF

V gene: TRBV11-3
J gene: TRBJ1-5
CDR3 protein: CASSEGTGDYKPQHF

V gene: TRBV2
J gene: TRBJ1-3
CDR3 protein: CASSADRAGNTIYF

V gene: TRBV29-1
J gene: TRBJ2-7
CDR3 protein: CSVERQPDEQYF

V gene: TRBV5-1
J gene: TRBJ2-2
CDR3 protein: CASSLGGTATGELFF

V gene: TRBV19
J gene: TRBJ2-1
CDR3 protein: CATSARGLYNEQFF

V gene: TRBV7-9
J gene: TRBJ2-2
CDR3 protein: CASSLQGNTGELFF

V gene: TRBV7-2
J gene: TRBJ2-3
CDR3 protein: CASSSGLAGADTQYF

V gene: TRBV4-3
J gene: TRBJ1-1
CDR3 protein: CASSQEPDRVSTEAFF

V gene: TRBV24-1
J gene: TRBJ2-2
CDR3 protein: CATKRAGELFF

V gene: TRBV5-6
J gene: TRBJ1-2
CDR3 protein: CASSLGGVGKYHYTF

V gene: TRBV10-3
J gene: TRBJ2-3
CDR3 protein: CAIRPVVRSDTQYF

V gene: TRBV2
J gene: TRBJ1-6
CDR3 protein: CASNKQGLNSPLHF